This is a list of T cell receptor beta chains from one sample in a study of T cells after yellow fever vaccination. One entry per CDR3 protein results from TCRdb running MiXCR on the 5' RACE reads. The sample lists roughly 500,000 distinct CDR3 sequences, approximately 21% occurring once. The sequences come from PBMCs, collected 15 days after the yellow fever booster vaccination. The receptor source for this set is a man aged 25-40 years who received the YFV17D yellow fever vaccine. CDR3s include the opening cysteine and the closing phenylalanine or tryptophan. The D gene is left open where the match is weak. Size tells how often a clone was seen (once, few, many) or the class of an expanded clone, and some rows leave it out.

NA	NA	TRBV7-2	TRBJ2-1	CAIASDIRNEQFF	TGTGCCATCGCGTCGGATATTAGGAATGAGCAGTTCTTC
few	TRBD2	TRBV7-2	TRBJ2-5	CASSQRTRETQYF	TGTGCCAGCAGCCAGAGGACTAGGGAGACCCAGTACTTC
few	NA	TRBV5-5	TRBJ1-1	CASTPGTTITKTEAFF	TGTGCCAGCACCCCCGGGACAACAATCACGAAGACTGAAGCTTTCTTT
NA	NA	TRBV6-4	TRBJ2-3	CASSPSVSMDTQYF	TGTGCCAGCAGCCCCTCGGTCTCTATGGATACGCAGTATTTT
NA	TRBD1	TRBV9	TRBJ2-5	CASSAPGQWETQYF	TGTGCCAGCAGCGCGCCGGGACAGTGGGAGACCCAGTACTTC
NA	NA	TRBV4-3	TRBJ2-3	CASSQAGTYTYTQYF	TGCGCCAGCAGCCAAGCCGGGACCTACACCTATACGCAGTATTTT
NA	NA	TRBV18	TRBJ2-3	CASSPVDVADTQYF	TGTGCCAGCTCACCAGTGGACGTGGCAGATACGCAGTATTTT
NA	NA	TRBV29-1	TRBJ1-2	CSSTGTGGYTF	TGCAGCTCCACCGGGACGGGAGGCTACACCTTC
NA	NA	TRBV7-7	TRBJ2-2	CASSPGLSGLTGELFF	TGTGCCAGCAGCCCAGGACTAAGCGGGCTAACCGGGGAGCTGTTTTTT
few	TRBD2	TRBV20-1	TRBJ2-1	CSARTSGSSEQFF	TGCAGTGCTAGGACTAGCGGGAGTAGCGAGCAGTTCTTC
NA	NA	TRBV3-1	TRBJ2-5	CASSQEGSRGETQYF	TGTGCCAGCAGCCAAGAAGGTAGCAGGGGAGAGACCCAGTACTTC
NA	NA	TRBV7-2	TRBJ2-3	CATHSGGGNADTQYF	TGTGCCACCCACTCAGGAGGGGGGAACGCAGATACGCAGTATTTT
NA	NA	TRBV6-1	TRBJ2-5	CASRIRDFQETQYF	TGTGCCAGCAGGATTAGGGATTTCCAAGAGACCCAGTACTTC
NA	NA	TRBV5-1	TRBJ2-1	CASSLGSTRSSYNEQFF	TGCGCCAGCAGCTTGGGTAGCACAAGGAGCTCCTACAATGAGCAGTTCTTC
NA	TRBD1	TRBV27	TRBJ2-1	CASTPGTGFNEQFF	TGTGCCAGCACTCCCGGGACAGGGTTCAACGAGCAGTTCTTC
few	TRBD1	TRBV7-2	TRBJ2-7	CASSLTRTGREQYF	TGTGCCAGCAGCTTAACCCGGACAGGGAGGGAGCAGTACTTC
few	NA	TRBV12-3/TRBV12-4	TRBJ1-3	CASTGDRISGNTIYF	TGTGCCAGCACCGGGGACCGCATCTCTGGAAACACCATATATTTT
NA	TRBD2	TRBV10-2	TRBJ2-3	CADAAGATDAQYF	TGCGCAGACGCAGCGGGAGCAACAGATGCGCAGTATTTT
NA	TRBD2	TRBV20-1	TRBJ2-1	CSASLAGGEVEQFF	TGCAGTGCTAGTCTAGCGGGAGGGGAGGTAGAGCAGTTCTTC
NA	NA	TRBV12-5	TRBJ2-3	CASGLAGASDTQYF	TGTGCTAGTGGTTTAGCTGGGGCCTCAGATACGCAGTATTTT
NA	TRBD1	TRBV20-1	TRBJ1-2	CSALDRGHYGYTF	TGCAGTGCTTTAGACAGGGGGCACTATGGCTACACCTTC
many	NA	TRBV7-2	TRBJ2-5	CASSLVRETQYF	TGTGCCAGCAGCTTGGTTAGGGAGACCCAGTACTTC
NA	NA	TRBV15	TRBJ2-2	CATSRDYPGAGELFF	TGTGCCACCAGCAGAGATTATCCCGGGGCCGGGGAGCTGTTTTTT
NA	NA	TRBV7-2	TRBJ2-5	CASSGGSNSVETQYF	TGTGCCAGCAGCGGCGGTTCTAACTCGGTAGAGACCCAGTACTTC
few	TRBD1	TRBV7-2	TRBJ1-5	CASSFEGARQPQHF	TGTGCCAGCAGCTTTGAGGGGGCGCGGCAGCCCCAGCATTTT
NA	NA	TRBV24-1	TRBJ2-7	CATSAHGPTSSYEQYF	TGTGCCACCAGTGCTCATGGACCGACGAGCTCCTACGAGCAGTACTTC
once	TRBD2	TRBV12-3/TRBV12-4	TRBJ2-1	CASTRGLAGNNEQFF	TGTGCCAGCACCCGGGGACTAGCGGGAAATAATGAGCAGTTCTTC
few	NA	TRBV30	TRBJ2-1	CAWSRRTYNEQFF	TGTGCCTGGAGTCGGAGGACCTACAATGAGCAGTTCTTC
NA	TRBD1	TRBV30	TRBJ2-5	CASKGGVTETQYF	TGTGCCAGCAAAGGGGGCGTTACGGAGACCCAGTACTTC
NA	NA	TRBV6-2/TRBV6-3	TRBJ2-2	CASSGDPGDRELFF	TGTGCCAGCAGTGGGGACCCCGGGGACCGGGAGCTGTTTTTT
NA	NA	TRBV29-1	TRBJ2-7	CSVYLGYEQYF	TGCAGCGTTTACCTCGGCTACGAGCAGTACTTC
few	NA	TRBV10-3	TRBJ2-6	CAISSGRNSGANVLTF	TGTGCCATCAGTTCAGGACGGAACTCTGGGGCCAACGTCCTGACTTTC
NA	NA	TRBV5-1	TRBJ2-1	CASSYQGYNEQFF	TGCGCCAGCAGCTATCAGGGCTACAATGAGCAGTTCTTC
few	NA	TRBV23-1	TRBJ2-2	CASSQVRQAHTGELFF	TGCGCCAGCAGTCAAGTCAGACAGGCACACACCGGGGAGCTGTTTTTT
NA	TRBD2	TRBV7-2	TRBJ2-7	CASSSTLAGSAYEQYF	TGTGCCAGCAGCTCGACCCTAGCGGGATCGGCCTACGAGCAGTACTTC
few	TRBD1	TRBV11-2	TRBJ2-7	CASSHTGTEGEQYF	TGTGCCAGCAGCCACACCGGGACAGAGGGCGAGCAGTACTTC
few	NA	TRBV7-2	TRBJ2-1	CASSLAGSHSYNEQFF	TGTGCCAGCAGCTTAGCCGGGTCCCACTCCTACAATGAGCAGTTCTTC
NA	NA	TRBV7-8	TRBJ1-6	CASSPSRLLNSPLHF	TGTGCCAGCAGCCCTTCACGTCTGCTCAATTCACCCCTCCACTTT
NA	NA	TRBV24-1	TRBJ2-5	CATSDPIQGPGETQYF	TGTGCCACCAGTGACCCCATCCAGGGGCCGGGAGAGACCCAGTACTTC